At least ten counts were recorded for the clone carrying this T cell receptor beta chain. Its cognate antigen is unknown. The sample is drawn from a study of T-cell reconstitution after alpha-beta-depleted transplantation in children. Study outcomes and limitations: T-cell counts and diversity were attributed mostly to newly produced T cells one year after transplant. In some patients, recipient T cells and intrathymic progenitors surviving conditioning explained high day-60 diversity.

Unique molecular identifiers were used to barcode this TCRbeta library. TCRdb re-called the PCR reads with MiXCR, one entry per CDR3 protein. The table includes hundreds of thousands of distinct CDR3 sequences, 20% to 30% detected once. Losses at the gene ends were 7 bases for V and 2 bases for J; bases not matched to a gene: 11. The CDR3 has 16 residues. Germline loops: CDR1 SGHRS, CDR2 YFSETQ. The chain carries TRBV5-1 and TRBJ2-7; 11 bases fit TRBD2. This receptor was identified in a female patient aged 2-9 years who had a stem cell transplant for congenital amegakaryocytic thrombocytopenia, so the T cells may come from the graft donor. This sample comprised PBMCs, mostly from graft donor cells, obtained 360 days after TCRalphabeta/CD19-depleted stem cell transplant. The CDR3 loop reads CASAQGASGGTYEQYF. Here the CDR3 DNA reads TGCGCCAGCGCCCAAGGAGCTAGCGGGGGGACCTACGAGCAGTACTTC.